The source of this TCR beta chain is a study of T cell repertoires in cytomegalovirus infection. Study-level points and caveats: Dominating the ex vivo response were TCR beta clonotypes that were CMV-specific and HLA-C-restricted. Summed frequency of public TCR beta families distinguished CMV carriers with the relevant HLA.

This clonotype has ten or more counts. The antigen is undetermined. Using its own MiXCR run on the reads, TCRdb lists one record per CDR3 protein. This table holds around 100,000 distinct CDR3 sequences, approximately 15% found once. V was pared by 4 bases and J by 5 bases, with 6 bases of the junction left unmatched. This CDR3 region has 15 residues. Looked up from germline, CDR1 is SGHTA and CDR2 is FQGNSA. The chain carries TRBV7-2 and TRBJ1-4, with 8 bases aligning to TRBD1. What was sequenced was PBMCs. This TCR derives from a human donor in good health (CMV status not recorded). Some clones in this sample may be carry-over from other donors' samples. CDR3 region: CASSSHRGLNEKLFF. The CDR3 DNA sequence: TGTGCCAGCAGCTCCCACAGGGGGTTAAATGAAAAACTGTTTTTT.